A selection of T cell receptor beta chains follows, all from one sample in a study of T cell responses to AZD1222 COVID-19 vaccine. Here immunoSEQ multiplex PCR was the method, and the copy in TCRdb shows in-frame clones only, minus some. The table shows roughly 100,000 clones, with 85% to 90% occurring only once. The sequencing here drew on peripheral blood, taken on day 0 of AZD1222 vaccination. These receptors all stem from an adult in good health. Each CDR3 is given with its conserved first and last residue. Each record gives: J gene, D gene, clone size, CDR3 length, V gene, CDR3 DNA, CDR3 protein. The D gene is left open where the match is weak. Clone size is shown for a subset of rows, as once, few, many or a class of expanded clone.

>TRBJ1-3|-|-|16|TRBV5-5
TGTGCCAGCAGCTTGGTAACAGGCCTCTCTGGAAACACCATATATTTT
CASSLVTGLSGNTIYF
>TRBJ1-3|-|-|14|TRBV28
TGTGCCAGCAGTTTCAAGGGGTGGTCGTACACCATATATTTT
CASSFKGWSYTIYF
>TRBJ1-5|-|-|17|TRBV3-1/TRBV3-2
TGTGCCAGCAGCCAAGATGGGATGACGACGGTCGGTCAGCCCCAGCATTTT
CASSQDGMTTVGQPQHF
>TRBJ1-2|TRBD1|-|13|TRBV5-1
TGCGCCAGCAGCTGGACAGGGGGTGTTGGCTACACCTTC
CASSWTGGVGYTF
>TRBJ2-2|TRBD1|-|16|TRBV27
TGTGCCAGCAGTCTTCGGACAGGGGGCGGGACCGGGGAGCTGTTTTTT
CASSLRTGGGTGELFF
>TRBJ2-7|TRBD1|-|14|TRBV28
TGTGCCAGCAGAACTCAGGGGGCCCCCTACGAGCAGTACTTC
CASRTQGAPYEQYF
>TRBJ1-4|TRBD1|-|19|TRBV7-9
TGTGCCAGCAGCTTTTGGGACAGAGTCTACCATGCAACTAATGAAAAACTGTTTTTT
CASSFWDRVYHATNEKLFF
>TRBJ1-1|-|-|12|TRBV20-1
TGCAGTGCTAGTCGGCACAACACTGAAGCTTTCTTT
CSASRHNTEAFF
>TRBJ1-5|-|once|16|TRBV5-1
TGCGCCAGCAGCTTGGGGCCCGGGACTCAGAATCAGCCCCAGCATTTT
CASSLGPGTQNQPQHF
>TRBJ2-7|TRBD2|-|15|TRBV6-1
TGTGCCAGCAGTGAGACGGCGGGGACTACTTGGGAGCAGTACTTC
CASSETAGTTWEQYF
>TRBJ1-2|-|-|13|TRBV12-3/TRBV12-4
TGTGCCAGCAGCCCCGGGGCCTACTATGGCTACACCTTC
CASSPGAYYGYTF
>TRBJ1-4|-|once|14|TRBV7-2
TGTGCCAGCAGTCGGGGCCTTCGGGGGGAAAAACTGTTTTTT
CASSRGLRGEKLFF
>TRBJ2-5|-|few|14|TRBV7-3
TGTGCCAGCAGCTTAAATCCGGGGTGGGAGACCCAGTACTTC
CASSLNPGWETQYF
>TRBJ2-5|-|-|13|TRBV19
TGTGCCAGTAGGCCGACTAGATTTGAGACCCAGTACTTC
CASRPTRFETQYF
>TRBJ1-6|-|-|14|TRBV18
TGTGCCAGCTCACCAGGGCAGGGAAGTTCACCCCTCCACTTT
CASSPGQGSSPLHF
>TRBJ1-6|-|-|14|TRBV7-8
TGTGCCAGCAGCCCGCGGGAGAAGAATTCACCCCTCCACTTT
CASSPREKNSPLHF
>TRBJ1-2|-|-|13|TRBV5-1
TGCGCCAGCACCCCCGACAGTTCCTATGGCTACACCTTC
CASTPDSSYGYTF
>TRBJ2-5|-|-|17|TRBV5-1
TGCGCCAGCAGCATCCCGGCGGGACGATCGTACCAAGAGACCCAGTACTTC
CASSIPAGRSYQETQYF
>TRBJ1-1|-|once|14|TRBV10-1
TGCGCCAGCAGTGCCGGACAGATGAACACTGAAGCTTTCTTT
CASSAGQMNTEAFF
>TRBJ2-3|TRBD2|-|15|TRBV6-1
TGTGCCAGCAGTGACGGGACTAGCGGAAGAGATACGCAGTATTTT
CASSDGTSGRDTQYF
>TRBJ2-7|-|-|11|TRBV20-1
TGCAGTAAAGTAGAGGGTTACGAGCAGTACTTC
CSKVEGYEQYF
>TRBJ1-2|TRBD1|-|14|TRBV18
TGTGCCAGCTCACTAACGGGACAGAACTATGGCTACACCTTC
CASSLTGQNYGYTF
>TRBJ1-4|-|-|15|TRBV19
TGTGCCAGTAGTAGAATCGGACCAACTAATGAAAAACTGTTTTTT
CASSRIGPTNEKLFF
>TRBJ2-1|-|-|11|TRBV28
TGTGCCAGCAATAGCAGGACTCGTCAGTTCTTC
CASNSRTRQFF
>TRBJ2-7|-|-|13|TRBV28
TGTGCCAGCAGCCTAACAGGTTTAGGGGAGCAGTACTTC
CASSLTGLGEQYF
>TRBJ1-6|-|-|15|TRBV7-6
TGTGCCAGCAGCTTAGAGTTGGCCCAAAATTCACCCCTCCACTTT
CASSLELAQNSPLHF
>TRBJ2-2|-|few|14|TRBV4-3
TGCGCCAGCAGGGTCGAGCCCCACACCGGGGAGCTGTTTTTT
CASRVEPHTGELFF
>TRBJ2-1|-|-|14|TRBV28
TGTGCCAGCAGTTCCCCGGGATCCCAAATGTGGGAGTTCTTC
CASSSPGSQMWEFF
>TRBJ2-3|TRBD2|-|15|TRBV4-2
TGTGCCAGCAGCCAAGTCCAGCGGGAGAGAGATACGCAGTATTTT
CASSQVQRERDTQYF
>TRBJ1-6|-|-|14|TRBV7-3
TGTGCCAGCAGCCCTCAGGGGCGGAATTCACCCCTCCACTTT
CASSPQGRNSPLHF
>TRBJ2-2|-|-|13|TRBV6-5
TGTGCCAGCAGACCAGGGTACACCGGGGAGCTGTTTTTT
CASRPGYTGELFF
>TRBJ2-3|TRBD2|-|19|TRBV7-3
TGTGCCAGCAGCCTCCTCTGGGCGGGGGTGAGCCCTAGCACAGATACGCAGTATTTT
CASSLLWAGVSPSTDTQYF
>TRBJ2-2|-|-|19|TRBV29-1
TGCAGCGTTCTCCGGGCTCCTTTTGGTCTGATGTCGAACACCGGGGAGCTGTTTTTT
CSVLRAPFGLMSNTGELFF
>TRBJ2-7|-|-|14|TRBV19
TGTGCCAGTAGCTATAGACACTCCTCCTACGAGCAGTACTTC
CASSYRHSSYEQYF
>TRBJ1-5|-|-|13|TRBV10-3
TGTGCCATCAGCCGGGATAGCAATCAGCCCCAGCATTTT
CAISRDSNQPQHF
>TRBJ2-3|TRBD2|-|17|TRBV7-2
TGTGCCAGCAGGCGCCCTGGGTCGACTAGCGCCACAGATACGCAGTATTTT
CASRRPGSTSATDTQYF
>TRBJ2-2|TRBD2|-|16|TRBV5-1
TGCGCCAGCAGCTTGCGGGGCCGGGAGGGCGCCGGGGAGCTGTTTTTT
CASSLRGREGAGELFF